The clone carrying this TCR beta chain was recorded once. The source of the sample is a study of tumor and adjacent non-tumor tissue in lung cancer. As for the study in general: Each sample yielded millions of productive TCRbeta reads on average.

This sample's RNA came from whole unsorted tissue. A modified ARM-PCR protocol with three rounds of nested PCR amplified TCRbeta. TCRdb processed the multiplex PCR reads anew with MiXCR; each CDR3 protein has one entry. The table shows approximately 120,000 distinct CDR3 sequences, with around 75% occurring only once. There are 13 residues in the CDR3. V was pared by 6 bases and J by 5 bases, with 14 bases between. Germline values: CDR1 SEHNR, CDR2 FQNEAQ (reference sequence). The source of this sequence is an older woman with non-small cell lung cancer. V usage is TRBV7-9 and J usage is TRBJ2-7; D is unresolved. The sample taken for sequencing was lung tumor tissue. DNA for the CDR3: TGTGCCAGCAGTAGTGATAACCTCCACGAGCAGTACTTC. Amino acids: CASSSDNLHEQYF.